Sequencing of this T cell receptor beta chain was carried out in a study of long-term antiretroviral therapy in people with HIV. Study conclusions and caveats: The range of CDR3 lengths in HIV repertoires proved narrower than that found in controls. Diversity remained lower than transplant donor controls, even though it increased after ART.

Every specimen provided about 0.9-11 million cryopreserved PBMC before DNA extraction took place. Concerning this clone itself: Its specificity is unknown.

Version v3.0 of the immunoSEQ assay was performed at survey level. The sequencing target was 40,000-50,000 T-cell genomes per sample. Clones were sequenced by immunoSEQ multiplex PCR, and TCRdb holds only the in-frame ones, with some missing. Altogether around 13,000 clones are present, 75% to 85% being singletons, with the ten largest covering roughly 25%. V gave up 10 bases and J gave up 2 bases; unmatched junction bases: 4. This CDR3 is 12 amino acids long. Germline V gene sequence: CDR1 ENHRY, CDR2 SYGVKD. The chain carries TRBV10-3 and TRBJ2-7; TRBD1 matches 8 bases. The material was unsorted PBMCs, obtained 3.1 years after starting antiretroviral therapy. The sequence came from a man aged 35 to 55 with HIV. The CDR3 region is CATRQGTYEQYF. The CDR3 bases are TGTGCCACTAGACAGGGGACCTACGAGCAGTACTTC.